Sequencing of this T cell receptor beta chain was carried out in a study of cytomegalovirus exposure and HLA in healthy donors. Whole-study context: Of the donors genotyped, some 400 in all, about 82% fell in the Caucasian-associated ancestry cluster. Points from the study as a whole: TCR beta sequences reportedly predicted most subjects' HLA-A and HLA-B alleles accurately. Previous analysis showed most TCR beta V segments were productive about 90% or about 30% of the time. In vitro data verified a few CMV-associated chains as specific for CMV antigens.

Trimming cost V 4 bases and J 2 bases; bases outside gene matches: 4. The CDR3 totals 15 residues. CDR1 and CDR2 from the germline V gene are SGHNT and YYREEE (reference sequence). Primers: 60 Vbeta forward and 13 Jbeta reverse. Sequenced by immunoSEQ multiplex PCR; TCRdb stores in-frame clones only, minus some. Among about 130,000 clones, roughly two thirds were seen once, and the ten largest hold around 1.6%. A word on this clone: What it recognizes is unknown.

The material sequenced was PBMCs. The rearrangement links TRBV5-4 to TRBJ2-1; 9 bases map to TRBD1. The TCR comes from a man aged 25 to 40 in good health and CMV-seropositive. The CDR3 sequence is CASSRTGDPYNEQFF. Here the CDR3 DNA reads TGTGCCAGCAGCCGGACAGGGGACCCCTACAATGAGCAGTTCTTC.